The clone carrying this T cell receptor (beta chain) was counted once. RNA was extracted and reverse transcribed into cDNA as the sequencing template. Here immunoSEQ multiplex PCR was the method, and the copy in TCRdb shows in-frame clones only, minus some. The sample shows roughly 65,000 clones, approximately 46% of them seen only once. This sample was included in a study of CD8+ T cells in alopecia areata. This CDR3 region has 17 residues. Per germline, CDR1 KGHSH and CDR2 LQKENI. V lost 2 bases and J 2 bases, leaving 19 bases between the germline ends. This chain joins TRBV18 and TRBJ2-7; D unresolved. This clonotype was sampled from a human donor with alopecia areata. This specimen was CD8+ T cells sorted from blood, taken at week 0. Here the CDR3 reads CASSPGQGHIPTYEQYF. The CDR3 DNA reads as TGTGCCAGCTCACCAGGTCAAGGCCACATTCCCACCTACGAGCAGTACTTC. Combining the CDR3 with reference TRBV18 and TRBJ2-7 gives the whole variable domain NAGVMQNPRHLVRRRGQEARLRCSPMKGHSHVYWYRQLPEEGLKFMVYLQKENIIDESGMPKERFSAEFPKEGPSILRIQQVVRGDSAAYFCASSPGQGHIPTYEQYFGPGTRLTVT.